This T cell receptor (beta chain) was retrieved from a study of shared clonotypes between healthy human individuals. Germline V gives CDR1 SQVTM, CDR2 ANQGSEA. V trimming: 3 bases; J trimming: 4 bases; junction bases outside the gene matches: 1. This CDR3 region has 12 residues. Sequencing used immunoSEQ multiplex PCR; TCRdb keeps in-frame clones, though not all of them. The table includes fewer than 1.6 million clones, just under 99% detected once. The chain uses TRBV29-1 and TRBJ2-3, with 7 positions matching TRBD1. The clonotype was recovered from a young man in good health. Sequencing was done on a sample of naive CD4+ T cells sorted from blood. Subset meaning: CD45RA+ positively selected. The CDR3 reads CSVDQGADTQYF. Written as DNA, the CDR3 is TGCAGCGTTGATCAGGGGGCAGATACGCAGTATTTT.